This T cell receptor (beta chain) is from a study of T-cell memory formation after mild COVID-19. On the study more broadly: Clusters were largely donor specific.

This clonotype was seen more than once but under ten times. Its antigen remains unknown. Notes on the study in general: Shrinking CD4+ clones resided mostly in CM and EM, and CD8+ ones in EMRA.

TCRalpha and TCRbeta libraries used 5'RACE with constant-segment primers and UMIs. TCRdb itself ran the 5' RACE reads through MiXCR, one entry per CDR3 protein. The data contain under 550,000 distinct CDR3 sequences, more than 15% of them singletons. Sequenced material: PBMCs or a T cell subset sorted from them (not recorded which). The receptor was isolated from a young man who had mild COVID-19 (a few samples of this study predate the infection). Cell type and time point are not known.

The CDR3 reads CASSESGGSYNEQFF. CDR3 DNA sequence: TGTGCCAGCAGCGAGAGCGGGGGATCCTACAATGAGCAGTTCTTC. This sequence joins TRBV9 and TRBJ2-1, with TRBD2 matching over 8 bases. J lost 1 base, V lost 3 bases, and 3 bases had no gene match. The germline gives CDR1 SGDLS, CDR2 YYNGEE. The CDR3 runs 15 residues. The full variable domain, with the rest looked up from reference TRBV9 and TRBJ2-1, is DSGVTQTPKHLITATGQRVTLRCSPRSGDLSVYWYQQSLDQGLQFLIQYYNGEERAKGNILERFSAQQFPDLHSELNLSSLELGDSALYFCASSESGGSYNEQFFGPGTRLTVL.